The entry that follows covers one T cell receptor beta chain sequence. The antigen is unknown. The data are from a study of blood T cells in healthy people across ages. Study-level points and caveats: There was a strong correlation between TCR beta diversity and naive T cell percentage.

V was pared by 4 bases and J by 14 bases, with 17 bases between. Germline CDR1 SGHVS, CDR2 FNYEAQ. This CDR3 spans 13 amino acids. Then a second PCR, running roughly 7 to 12 cycles, was carried out with a sample-barcoded 5' primer and a J-beta primer mix. Via MiXCR, TCRdb re-called the 5' RACE reads, giving one row per CDR3 protein. The table has 550,000 to 650,000 distinct CDR3 sequences, under 30% seen once. The sequencing sample was made of blood. The source of this sequence is a woman of 80 years or more in good health. The rearrangement uses TRBV7-6 and TRBJ1-4; TRBD1 is a possible D gene (5 bases). The CDR3 loop is CASSSGGPPKLFF. For the CDR3, the DNA is TGTGCCAGCAGCTCGGGGGGACCCCCTAAGCTGTTTTTT.